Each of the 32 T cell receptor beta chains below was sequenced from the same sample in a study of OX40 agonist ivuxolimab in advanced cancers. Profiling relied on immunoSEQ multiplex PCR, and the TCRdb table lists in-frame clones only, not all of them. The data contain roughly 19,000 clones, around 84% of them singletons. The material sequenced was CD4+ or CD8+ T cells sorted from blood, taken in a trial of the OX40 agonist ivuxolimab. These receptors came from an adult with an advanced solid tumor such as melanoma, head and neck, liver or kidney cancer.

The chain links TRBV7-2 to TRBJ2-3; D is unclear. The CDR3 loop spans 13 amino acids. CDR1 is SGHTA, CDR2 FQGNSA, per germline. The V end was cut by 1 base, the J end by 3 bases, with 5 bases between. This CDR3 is CASSLDGTDTQYF. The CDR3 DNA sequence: TGTGCCAGCAGCTTAGACGGGACAGATACGCAGTATTTT.

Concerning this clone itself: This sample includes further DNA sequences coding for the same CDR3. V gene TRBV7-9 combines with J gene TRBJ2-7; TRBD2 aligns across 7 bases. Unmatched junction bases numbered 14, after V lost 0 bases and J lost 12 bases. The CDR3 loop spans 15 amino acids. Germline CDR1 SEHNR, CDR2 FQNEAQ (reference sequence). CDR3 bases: TGTGCCAGCAGCTTAGCTTCCGGGACTACTGGCAGCAGGTACTTC. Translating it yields CASSLASGTTGSRYF.

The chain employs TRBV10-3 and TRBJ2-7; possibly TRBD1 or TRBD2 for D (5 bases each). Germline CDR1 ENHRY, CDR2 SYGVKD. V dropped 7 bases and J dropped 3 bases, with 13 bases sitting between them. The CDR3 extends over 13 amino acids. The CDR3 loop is CAIKLGAGYEQYF. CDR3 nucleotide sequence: TGTGCCATCAAATTAGGGGCGGGCTACGAGCAGTACTTC.

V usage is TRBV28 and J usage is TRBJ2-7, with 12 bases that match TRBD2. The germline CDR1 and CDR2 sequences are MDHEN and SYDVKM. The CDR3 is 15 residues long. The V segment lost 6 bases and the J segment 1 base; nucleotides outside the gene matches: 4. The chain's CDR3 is CASRQGLAGSYEQYF. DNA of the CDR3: TGTGCCAGCAGACAAGGACTAGCGGGGTCCTACGAGCAGTACTTC.

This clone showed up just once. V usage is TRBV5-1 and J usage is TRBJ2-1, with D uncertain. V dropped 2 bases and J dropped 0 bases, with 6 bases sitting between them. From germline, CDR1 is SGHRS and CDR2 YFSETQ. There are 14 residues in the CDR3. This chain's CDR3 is CASSLESSYNEQFF. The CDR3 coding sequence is TGCGCCAGCAGCTTAGAAAGCTCCTACAATGAGCAGTTCTTC.

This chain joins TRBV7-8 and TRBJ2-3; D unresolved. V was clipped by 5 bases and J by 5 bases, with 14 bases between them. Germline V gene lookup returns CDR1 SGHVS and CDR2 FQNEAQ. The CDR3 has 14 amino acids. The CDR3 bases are TGTGCCAGCAGCACATCTTGGGAATTAGATACGCAGTATTTT. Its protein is CASSTSWELDTQYF.

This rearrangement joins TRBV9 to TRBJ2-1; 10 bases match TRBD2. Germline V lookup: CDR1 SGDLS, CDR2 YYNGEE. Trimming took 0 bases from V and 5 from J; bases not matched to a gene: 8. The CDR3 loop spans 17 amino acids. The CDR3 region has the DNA TGTGCCAGCAGCGTAGGAGGGGGACTAGCGAACCACAATGAGCAGTTCTTC. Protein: CASSVGGGLANHNEQFF.

CDR3 residues: CASSLVGLANNEQFF. CDR3 nucleotides: TGTGCCAGCAGCTTAGTTGGTCTAGCCAACAATGAGCAGTTCTTC. The chain uses TRBV7-9 and TRBJ2-1, with D possibly being TRBD2 (5 bases). The ends were cut back, 1 base at V and 5 bases at J, with 12 bases in the middle. In germline, CDR1 is SEHNR, CDR2 FQNEAQ (reference sequence). This CDR3 contains 15 residues.

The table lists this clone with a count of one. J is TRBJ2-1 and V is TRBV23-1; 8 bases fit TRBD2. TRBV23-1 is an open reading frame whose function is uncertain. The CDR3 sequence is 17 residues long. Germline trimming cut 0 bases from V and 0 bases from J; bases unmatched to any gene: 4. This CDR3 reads CASSQSGGGSSYNEQFF. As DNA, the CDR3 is TGCGCCAGCAGTCAATCTGGCGGGGGGAGCTCCTACAATGAGCAGTTCTTC.

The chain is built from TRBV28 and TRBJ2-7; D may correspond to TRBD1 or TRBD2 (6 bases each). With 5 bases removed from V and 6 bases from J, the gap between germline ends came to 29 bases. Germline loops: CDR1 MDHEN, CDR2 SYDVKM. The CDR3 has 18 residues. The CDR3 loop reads CASSPGLNGGGRDLEQYF. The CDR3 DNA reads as TGTGCCAGCAGTCCGGGACTCAACGGTGGGGGGCGGGACCTCGAGCAGTACTTC.

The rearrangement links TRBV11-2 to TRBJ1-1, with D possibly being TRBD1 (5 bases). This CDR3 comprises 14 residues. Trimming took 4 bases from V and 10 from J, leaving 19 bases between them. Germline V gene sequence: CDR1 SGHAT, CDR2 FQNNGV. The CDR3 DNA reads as TGTGCCAGCAGCTATACAGCCGGGGGAGGGGTAGCTTTCTTT. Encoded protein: CASSYTAGGGVAFF.

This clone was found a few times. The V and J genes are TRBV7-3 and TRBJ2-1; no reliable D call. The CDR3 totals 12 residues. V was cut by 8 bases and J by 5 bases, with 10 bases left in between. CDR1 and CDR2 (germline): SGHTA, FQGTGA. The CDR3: CASSLGNNEQFF. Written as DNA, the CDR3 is TGTGCCAGCTCCCTAGGAAACAATGAGCAGTTCTTC.

CDR3 protein: CASSRGTFYEQYF. The CDR3 coding sequence is TGCGCCAGCAGCCGAGGGACGTTCTACGAGCAGTACTTC. The rearrangement links TRBV4-3 to TRBJ2-7; D possibly matches TRBD1 or TRBD2 (5 bases each). CDR3 length: 13 amino acids. Per germline, CDR1 LGHNA and CDR2 YSLEER. The V and J ends lost 4 bases and 3 bases respectively, with 10 bases between them.

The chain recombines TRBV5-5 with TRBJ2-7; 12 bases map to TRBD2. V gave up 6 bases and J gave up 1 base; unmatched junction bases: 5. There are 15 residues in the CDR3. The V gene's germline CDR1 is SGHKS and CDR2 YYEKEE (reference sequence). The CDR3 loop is CASTPLAGGSYEQYF. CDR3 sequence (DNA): TGTGCCAGCACCCCACTAGCGGGAGGATCCTACGAGCAGTACTTC.

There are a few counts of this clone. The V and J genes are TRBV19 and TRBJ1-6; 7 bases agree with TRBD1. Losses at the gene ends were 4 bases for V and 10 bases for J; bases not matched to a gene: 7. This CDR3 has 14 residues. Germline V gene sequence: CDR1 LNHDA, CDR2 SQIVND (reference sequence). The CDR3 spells CASSTTGEGSPLHF. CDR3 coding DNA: TGTGCCAGTAGTACTACAGGGGAGGGCTCACCCCTCCACTTT.

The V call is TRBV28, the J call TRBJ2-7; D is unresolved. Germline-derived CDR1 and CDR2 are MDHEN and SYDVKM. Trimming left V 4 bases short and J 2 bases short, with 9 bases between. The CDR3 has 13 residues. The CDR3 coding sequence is TGTGCCAGCAGTTACGGCTCTGCCTACGAGCAGTACTTC. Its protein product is CASSYGSAYEQYF. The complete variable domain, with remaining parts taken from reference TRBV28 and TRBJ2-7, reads DVKVTQSSRYLVKRTGEKVFLECVQDMDHENMFWYRQDPGLGLRLIYFSYDVKMKEKGDIPEGYSVSREKKERFSLILESASTNQTSMYLCASSYGSAYEQYFGPGTRLTVT.

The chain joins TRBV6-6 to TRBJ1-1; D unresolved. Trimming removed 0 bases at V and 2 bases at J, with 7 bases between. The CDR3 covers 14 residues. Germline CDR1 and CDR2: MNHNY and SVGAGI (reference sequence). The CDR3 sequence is CASSYSSFNTEAFF. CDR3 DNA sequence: TGTGCCAGCAGTTACTCGAGCTTTAACACTGAAGCTTTCTTT.

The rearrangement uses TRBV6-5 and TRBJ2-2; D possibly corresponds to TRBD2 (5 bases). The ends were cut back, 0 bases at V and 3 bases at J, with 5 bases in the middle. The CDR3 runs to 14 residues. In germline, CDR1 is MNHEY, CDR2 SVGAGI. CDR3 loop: CASSYSGDTGELFF. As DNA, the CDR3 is TGTGCCAGCAGTTACTCCGGGGACACCGGGGAGCTGTTTTTT.

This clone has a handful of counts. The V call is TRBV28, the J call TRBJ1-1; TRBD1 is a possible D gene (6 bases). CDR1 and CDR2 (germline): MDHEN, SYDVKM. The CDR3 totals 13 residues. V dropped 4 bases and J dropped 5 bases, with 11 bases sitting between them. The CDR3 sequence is CASSSGAWTEAFF. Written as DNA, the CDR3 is TGTGCCAGCAGTTCAGGGGCCTGGACTGAAGCTTTCTTT.

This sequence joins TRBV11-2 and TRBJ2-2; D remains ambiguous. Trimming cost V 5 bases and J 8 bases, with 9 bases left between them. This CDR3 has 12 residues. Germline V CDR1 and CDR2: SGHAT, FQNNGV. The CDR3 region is CASSPLGGELFF. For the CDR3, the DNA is TGTGCCAGCAGCCCCCTTGGGGGGGAGCTGTTTTTT.

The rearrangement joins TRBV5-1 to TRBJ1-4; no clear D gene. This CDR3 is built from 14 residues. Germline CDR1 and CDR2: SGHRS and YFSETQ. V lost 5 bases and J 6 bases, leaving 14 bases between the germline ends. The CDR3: CASRGRINDEKLFF. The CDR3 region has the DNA TGCGCCAGCAGGGGGAGAATCAATGATGAAAAACTGTTTTTT. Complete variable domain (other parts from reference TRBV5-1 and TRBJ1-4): KAGVTQTPRYLIKTRGQQVTLSCSPISGHRSVSWYQQTPGQGLQFLFEYFSETQRNKGNFPGRFSGRQFSNSRSEMNVSTLELGDSALYLCASRGRINDEKLFFGSGTQLSVL.

The DNA of the CDR3 is TGTGCCAGCAATCGACAGGAAGGAAACACCATATATTTT. Protein sequence: CASNRQEGNTIYF. The chain carries TRBV6-5 and TRBJ1-3; the D gene is possibly TRBD1 (6 bases). The CDR3 has 13 residues. Germline V gene lookup returns CDR1 MNHEY and CDR2 SVGAGI. Deletions cut 7 bases from V and 4 bases from J, with 11 bases between.

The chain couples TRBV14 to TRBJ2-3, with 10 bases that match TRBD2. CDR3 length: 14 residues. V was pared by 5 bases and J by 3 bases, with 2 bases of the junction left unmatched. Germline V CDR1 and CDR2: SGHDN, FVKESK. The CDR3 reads CASSSSGSTDTQYF. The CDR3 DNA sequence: TGTGCCAGCAGCTCTAGCGGGAGTACAGATACGCAGTATTTT.

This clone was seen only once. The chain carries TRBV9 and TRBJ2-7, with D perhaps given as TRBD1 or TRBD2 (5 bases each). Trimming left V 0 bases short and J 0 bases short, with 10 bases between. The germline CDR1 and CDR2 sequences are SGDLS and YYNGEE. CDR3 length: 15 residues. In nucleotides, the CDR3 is TGTGCCAGCAGCGTAGGGCAGGGACCCTCCTACGAGCAGTACTTC. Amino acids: CASSVGQGPSYEQYF.

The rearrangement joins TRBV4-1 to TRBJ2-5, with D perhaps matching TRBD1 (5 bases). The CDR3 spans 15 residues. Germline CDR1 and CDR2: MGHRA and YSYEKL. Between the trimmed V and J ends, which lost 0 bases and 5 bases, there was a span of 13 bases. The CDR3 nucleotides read TGCGCCAGCAGCCAAGATTCCGGCAGGGCTGAGACCCAGTACTTC. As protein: CASSQDSGRAETQYF.

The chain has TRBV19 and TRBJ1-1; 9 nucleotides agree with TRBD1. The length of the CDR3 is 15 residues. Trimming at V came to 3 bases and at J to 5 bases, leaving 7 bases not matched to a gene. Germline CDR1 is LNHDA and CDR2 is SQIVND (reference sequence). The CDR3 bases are TGTGCCAGTAGTATCGAACAGGGGGCGAGGACTGAAGCTTTCTTT. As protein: CASSIEQGARTEAFF.

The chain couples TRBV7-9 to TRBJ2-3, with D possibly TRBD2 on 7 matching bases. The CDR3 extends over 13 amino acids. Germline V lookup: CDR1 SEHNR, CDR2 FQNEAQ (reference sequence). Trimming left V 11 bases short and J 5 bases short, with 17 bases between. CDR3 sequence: CALARGEGDTQYF. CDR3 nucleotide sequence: TGTGCCCTCGCAAGGGGGGAGGGAGATACGCAGTATTTT. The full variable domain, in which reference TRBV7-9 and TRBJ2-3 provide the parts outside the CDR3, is DTGVSQNPRHKITKRGQNVTFRCDPISEHNRLYWYRQTLGQGPEFLTYFQNEAQLEKSRLLSDRFSAERPKGSFSTLEIQRTEQGDSAMYLCALARGEGDTQYFGPGTRLTVL.

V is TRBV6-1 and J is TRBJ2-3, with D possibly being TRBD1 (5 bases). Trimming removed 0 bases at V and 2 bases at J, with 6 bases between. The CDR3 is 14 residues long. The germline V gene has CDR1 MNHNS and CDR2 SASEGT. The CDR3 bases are TGTGCCAGCAGTGAAGCGGGGCCCACAGATACGCAGTATTTT. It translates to CASSEAGPTDTQYF.

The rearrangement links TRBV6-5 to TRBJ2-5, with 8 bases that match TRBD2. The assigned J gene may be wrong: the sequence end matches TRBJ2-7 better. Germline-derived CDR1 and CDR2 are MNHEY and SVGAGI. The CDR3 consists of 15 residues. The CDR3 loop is CASSRTSGTTYEQYF. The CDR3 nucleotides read TGTGCCAGCAGCCGAACTAGCGGTACCACCTACGAGCAGTACTTC.

The CDR3 nucleotides read TGTGCCAGTACGGACCTCAATCAGCCCCAGCATTTT. Translation gives CASTDLNQPQHF. The chain has TRBV19 and TRBJ1-5; no clear D. This CDR3 contains 12 residues. Germline V gene data show CDR1 as LNHDA and CDR2 as SQIVND (reference sequence). The V end was cut by 7 bases, the J end by 3 bases, with 7 bases between.

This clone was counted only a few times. CDR3 sequence: CAISESPRGGGEKLFF. In DNA, the CDR3 is TGTGCCATCAGTGAGTCCCCCAGGGGCGGGGGTGAAAAACTGTTTTTT. V usage is TRBV10-3 and J usage is TRBJ1-4; D is possibly TRBD1 (6 bases). The CDR3 is 16 amino acids. V dropped 0 bases and J dropped 7 bases, with 15 bases sitting between them. Germline V gene sequence: CDR1 ENHRY, CDR2 SYGVKD.

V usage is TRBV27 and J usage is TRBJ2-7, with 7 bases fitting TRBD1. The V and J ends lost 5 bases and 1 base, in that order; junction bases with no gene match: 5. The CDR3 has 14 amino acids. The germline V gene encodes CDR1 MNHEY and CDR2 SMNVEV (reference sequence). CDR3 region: CASSGTANSYEQYF. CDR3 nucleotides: TGTGCCAGCAGTGGGACAGCCAATTCCTACGAGCAGTACTTC.